One sample yielded the 26 T cell receptor beta chains listed below, sequenced in a study of control samples from healthy donors and cancer patients. Repertoires were generated with immunoSEQ multiplex PCR, while TCRdb's copy carries only in-frame clones and drops some. The data show under 65,000 clones, approximately 90% seen once. The sample comprised PBMCs. The origin of the receptors is a woman between 50 and 59 years old with colorectal cancer.

In this sample, this clone turned up once. V is TRBV5-1 and J is TRBJ2-7, with D maybe TRBD1 (6 bases). The CDR3 length is 15 residues. Trimming removed 0 bases at V and 6 bases at J, with 16 bases between. The germline V gene has CDR1 SGHRS and CDR2 YFSETQ. The CDR3 DNA is TGCGCCAGCAGCTTGGGGGTCAGGGGTTCGTTCGAGCAGTACTTC. This translates into CASSLGVRGSFEQYF. The full variable domain, in which reference TRBV5-1 and TRBJ2-7 provide the parts outside the CDR3, is KAGVTQTPRYLIKTRGQQVTLSCSPISGHRSVSWYQQTPGQGLQFLFEYFSETQRNKGNFPGRFSGRQFSNSRSEMNVSTLELGDSALYLCASSLGVRGSFEQYFGPGTRLTVT.

The chain joins TRBV19 to TRBJ1-4; TRBD1 matches 10 bases. The CDR3 sequence is 16 residues long. CDR1 is LNHDA, CDR2 SQIVND, per germline (reference sequence). After removal of 5 bases from V and 8 bases from J, the junction contained 11 bases not matched to a gene. The chain's CDR3 is CASSAQTGTGDEKLFF. CDR3 DNA sequence: TGTGCCAGTAGTGCACAGACCGGGACAGGGGACGAAAAACTGTTTTTT.

In this sample, this clone turned up a few times. This sequence joins TRBV10-3 and TRBJ2-7, with TRBD2 matching 7 bases. The CDR3 totals 13 residues. The germline CDR1 and CDR2 sequences are ENHRY and SYGVKD. The V and J ends lost 8 bases and 5 bases, in that order; junction bases with no gene match: 9. CDR3 bases: TGTGCCATCCAACCTGACCGGGGGGACGAGCAGTACTTC. It yields the protein CAIQPDRGDEQYF.

The chain has TRBV5-1 and TRBJ1-1; no definite D call. CDR1 is SGHRS, CDR2 YFSETQ, per germline. Trimming removed 1 base from V and 0 bases from J, with 7 bases in between. The CDR3 runs to 14 residues. In DNA, the CDR3 is TGCGCCAGCAGCTTGACGGAAATGAACACTGAAGCTTTCTTT. Amino acids: CASSLTEMNTEAFF.

CDR3 sequence reads: CASSLDLKGPEAFF. The CDR3 DNA reads TGTGCCAGCAGCTTAGATTTGAAGGGCCCTGAAGCTTTCTTT. The J gene is TRBJ1-1, the V gene TRBV11-2; D is unresolved. Trimming stripped 0 bases from V and 6 bases from J, with 11 bases between. Germline values: CDR1 SGHAT, CDR2 FQNNGV. This CDR3 contains 14 residues.

This chain links TRBV30 with TRBJ1-1; 8 nucleotides match TRBD1. Germline V gene sequence: CDR1 GTSNPN, CDR2 SVGIG (reference sequence). This CDR3 has 14 residues. Unmatched junction bases numbered 5, after V lost 4 bases and J lost 1 base. In nucleotides, the CDR3 is TGTGCCTGGACTGGACAGGGAAGGAACACTGAAGCTTTCTTT. Amino acids: CAWTGQGRNTEAFF.

This clone appeared a single time. The V call is TRBV7-2, the J call TRBJ1-2; 9 nucleotides match TRBD1. CDR3 length equals 17 residues. J was trimmed by 4 bases and V by 5 bases; bases with no gene match: 14. Germline CDR1 and CDR2: SGHTA and FQGNSA. The DNA of the CDR3 is TGTGCCAGCAGCCCCTGGACAGGGGCCCTTTTGAGCTATGGCTACACCTTC. This translates into CASSPWTGALLSYGYTF.

The J gene is TRBJ2-7, the V gene TRBV7-9; no reliable D call. The CDR3 has 13 residues. V was pared by 3 bases and J by 5 bases, with 11 bases between. CDR1 and CDR2 from the germline V gene are SEHNR and FQNEAQ (reference sequence). DNA for the CDR3: TGTGCCAGCAGCTTCGGGTTGAGAGACGAGCAGTACTTC. Translation gives CASSFGLRDEQYF.

The V call is TRBV11-2, the J call TRBJ1-3; possibly TRBD1 for D (6 bases). V lost 5 bases and J lost 4, with 18 bases in between. CDR3 length: 16 residues. Germline V gene data show CDR1 as SGHAT and CDR2 as FQNNGV. The DNA for the CDR3 is TGTGCCAGCAGCCCTAATCCACAGGGCGGGGGAAACACCATATATTTT. Encoded protein: CASSPNPQGGGNTIYF.

This sequence joins TRBV19 and TRBJ1-2; weak D call: TRBD1 (5 bases). The CDR3 length is 13 residues. V lost 5 bases, J lost 3 bases, and 10 bases lay in between. Germline CDR1 reads LNHDA; CDR2 reads SQIVND (reference sequence). The CDR3 is CASSPLGDYGYTF. CDR3 sequence (DNA): TGTGCCAGTAGTCCCTTAGGGGACTATGGCTACACCTTC. The full variable domain, in which reference TRBV19 and TRBJ1-2 provide the parts outside the CDR3, is DGGITQSPKYLFRKEGQNVTLSCEQNLNHDAMYWYRQDPGQGLRLIYYSQIVNDFQKGDIAEGYSVSREKKESFPLTVTSAQKNPTAFYLCASSPLGDYGYTFGSGTRLTVV.

The chain carries TRBV7-9 and TRBJ1-4, with a possible D match to TRBD1 (6 bases). The V gene's germline CDR1 is SEHNR and CDR2 FQNEAQ (reference sequence). The CDR3 extends over 14 amino acids. V lost 5 bases to trimming and J lost 7 bases, with 14 bases between them. The CDR3 spells CASSVGHRLEKLFF. The CDR3 nucleotides are TGTGCCAGCAGCGTGGGACACCGACTTGAAAAACTGTTTTTT. The full variable domain, in which reference TRBV7-9 and TRBJ1-4 provide the parts outside the CDR3, is DTGVSQNPRHKITKRGQNVTFRCDPISEHNRLYWYRQTLGQGPEFLTYFQNEAQLEKSRLLSDRFSAERPKGSFSTLEIQRTEQGDSAMYLCASSVGHRLEKLFFGSGTQLSVL.

The chain uses TRBV19 and TRBJ2-5; D is unclear. Germline lookup yields CDR1 LNHDA and CDR2 SQIVND (reference sequence). V was cut by 4 bases and J by 5 bases, with 11 bases left in between. The CDR3 has 13 residues. The CDR3 reads CASSTPHGETQYF. CDR3 bases: TGTGCCAGTAGTACGCCCCACGGGGAGACCCAGTACTTC.

The V and J genes are TRBV3-1 (or the pseudogene TRBV3-2) and TRBJ2-4; unclear D gene. The length of the CDR3 is 14 residues. Germline V lookup: CDR1 LGHDT, CDR2 YNNKEL (reference sequence). Between the trimmed V and J ends, which lost 0 bases and 1 base, there was a span of 4 bases. CDR3 nucleotides: TGTGCCAGCAGCCAAGAGCGGGCCAAAAACATTCAGTACTTC. Translated, it gives CASSQERAKNIQYF.

The CDR3 DNA is TGTGCCAGCGCGTCAGGACTAGCGGGGGGGTCGGATACGCAGTATTTT. Translation: CASASGLAGGSDTQYF. The chain combines TRBV2 with TRBJ2-3, with 15 bases fitting TRBD2. The CDR3 runs to 16 residues. V dropped 8 bases and J dropped 6; count of bases not matched to a gene: 9. Germline V gives CDR1 SNHLY, CDR2 FYNNEI.

The rearrangement uses TRBV7-9 and TRBJ1-2, with D hard to call. V was trimmed by 0 bases and J by 4 bases, leaving 6 bases between them. Germline lookup yields CDR1 SEHNR and CDR2 FQNEAQ (reference sequence). The CDR3 contains 13 residues. The CDR3 DNA is TGTGCCAGCAGCTTAGCGCAGAGCTATGGCTACACCTTC. It yields the protein CASSLAQSYGYTF.

The chain carries TRBV5-1 and TRBJ1-6, with 9 bases aligning to TRBD1. Germline CDR1 is SGHRS and CDR2 is YFSETQ. V was pared by 0 bases and J by 7 bases, with 2 bases of the junction left unmatched. The CDR3 sequence is 15 residues long. DNA of the CDR3: TGCGCCAGCAGCTTGGGCGGACAGGGGAATTCACCCCTCCACTTT. It codes for CASSLGGQGNSPLHF.

V usage is TRBV6-5 and J usage is TRBJ2-1, with D perhaps given as TRBD1 or TRBD2 (6 bases each). Trimming left V 2 bases short and J 7 bases short, with 18 bases between. The CDR3 runs 16 residues. CDR1 and CDR2 (germline): MNHEY, SVGAGI. In DNA form, the CDR3 reads TGTGCCAGCAGTTACCTGACAAGGGGGGCGAGTAATGAGCAGTTCTTC. Protein: CASSYLTRGASNEQFF.

This chain connects TRBV19 to TRBJ1-1, with unresolved D. The V gene lost 3 bases and the J gene lost 3 bases, with 8 bases spanning the gap. This CDR3 is 13 amino acids long. Germline CDR1 LNHDA, CDR2 SQIVND (reference sequence). The CDR3 nucleotides read TGTGCCAGTAGTATTTCCAGAGACACTGAAGCTTTCTTT. Translating gives CASSISRDTEAFF.

The chain couples TRBV6-1 to TRBJ2-4; no clear D gene. V lost 3 bases to trimming and J lost 1 base, with 10 bases between them. This CDR3 has 15 residues. Germline CDR1 and CDR2: MNHNS and SASEGT. This chain's CDR3 is CASSDGVFAKNIQYF. CDR3 bases: TGTGCCAGCAGTGATGGGGTATTCGCCAAAAACATTCAGTACTTC.

Concerning this clone itself: Other DNA sequences within the sample encode an identical CDR3. CDR3 residues: CASSGPGGYGYTF. The CDR3 DNA reads as TGTGCCAGTAGTGGGCCAGGGGGCTATGGCTACACCTTC. The chain couples TRBV19 to TRBJ1-2, with 7 bases that match TRBD1. The ends lost 5 bases at V and 4 bases at J; junction bases unmatched: 4. This CDR3 spans 13 amino acids. Germline V gene data show CDR1 as LNHDA and CDR2 as SQIVND (reference sequence).

V and J are TRBV15 and TRBJ1-4; no definite D call. The CDR3 is 14 residues long. The germline V and J ends were trimmed by 1 base and 5 bases, with 8 bases remaining between them. Germline assignment: CDR1 LNHNV and CDR2 YYDKDF (reference sequence). The CDR3 nucleotides are TGTGCCACCAGCAGAGCGGACCCAAATGAAAAACTGTTTTTT. It yields the protein CATSRADPNEKLFF.

The chain carries TRBV2 and TRBJ2-7; no definite D call. This CDR3 contains 13 residues. Germline V gives CDR1 SNHLY, CDR2 FYNNEI. The ends were cut back, 8 bases at V and 3 bases at J, with 14 bases in the middle. In nucleotides, the CDR3 is TGTGCCAGCCTGCGTGACCAGAGCTACGAGCAGTACTTC. It is translated as CASLRDQSYEQYF.

The chain links TRBV27 to TRBJ2-3; TRBD2 matches at 13 bases. CDR1 is MNHEY and CDR2 is SMNVEV in the germline V gene (reference sequence). This CDR3 is built from 21 residues. V was clipped by 4 bases and J by 0 bases; unmatched bases: 16. Here the CDR3 DNA reads TGTGCCAGCAGTTCCTCCTGGGACGAAGTGGGACTAGCGGGGAGCACAGATACGCAGTATTTT. Residues: CASSSSWDEVGLAGSTDTQYF.

The chain employs TRBV5-6 and TRBJ2-7; TRBD1 matches at 9 bases. The junction had 12 bases not matched to a gene; V was cut back by 4 bases and J by 4 bases. CDR1 is SGHDT, CDR2 YYEEEE, per germline. This CDR3 is built from 16 residues. Here the CDR3 reads CASSPLTGGVAYEQYF. As DNA, the CDR3 is TGTGCCAGCAGCCCCCTGACAGGGGGTGTAGCGTACGAGCAGTACTTC.

The chain uses TRBV7-2 and TRBJ2-7; D is unresolved. The germline V gene encodes CDR1 SGHTA and CDR2 FQGNSA. This CDR3 has 16 residues. Between the trimmed V and J ends, which lost 1 base and 3 bases, there was a span of 16 bases. Here the CDR3 DNA reads TGTGCCAGCAGCTTAGACTCGTCGCAGCGAATCTACGAGCAGTACTTC. Protein: CASSLDSSQRIYEQYF.

The rearrangement joins TRBV2 to TRBJ1-5; no clear D gene. The CDR3 extends over 13 amino acids. Germline loops: CDR1 SNHLY, CDR2 FYNNEI. Trimming removed 4 bases at V and 4 bases at J, with 8 bases between. The CDR3 DNA reads as TGTGCCAGCAGTGTAGCGTTAAATCAGCCCCAGCATTTT. Its protein is CASSVALNQPQHF.